What follows are 20 T cell receptor beta chains derived from one specimen sequenced in a study of blood T cell repertoires in COVID-19. The table came from immunoSEQ multiplex PCR; TCRdb's copy has only in-frame clones and leaves some out. This table holds roughly 400,000 clones, about nine tenths found once. The sequenced sample was PBMCs or T cells enriched from blood (not recorded which). The receptor set was obtained from a woman under 40 who had recovered from COVID-19.

Only one count was recorded for this clone. V gene TRBV7-2 combines with J gene TRBJ2-7, with 13 bases that match TRBD2. This CDR3 has 16 residues. V gave up 0 bases and J gave up 3 bases; unmatched junction bases: 2. In germline, CDR1 is SGHTA, CDR2 FQGNSA. The CDR3 loop is CASSLARLAGGYEQYF. CDR3 DNA: TGTGCCAGCAGCTTAGCCCGACTAGCGGGGGGCTACGAGCAGTACTTC.

This clone has more than one count but fewer than ten. The gene calls are TRBV5-6 and TRBJ1-2; 8 nucleotides align to TRBD1. CDR1 and CDR2 (germline): SGHDT, YYEEEE. This CDR3 is built from 17 residues. V trimming: 0 bases; J trimming: 2 bases; junction bases outside the gene matches: 9. The DNA for the CDR3 is TGTGCCAGCAGCTTGGTTCAGGGGGCAGGTCGGAACTATGGCTACACCTTC. This gives the protein CASSLVQGAGRNYGYTF.

This chain links TRBV2 with TRBJ2-2, with 8 nucleotides matching TRBD2. V shed 4 bases, J shed 7 bases, and the junction held 8 bases outside the gene matches. The CDR3 runs to 15 residues. Germline CDR1 and CDR2: SNHLY and FYNNEI. The CDR3 DNA reads as TGTGCCAGCAGTGGGGGACTAGGTGTATACGGGGAGCTGTTTTTT. Protein: CASSGGLGVYGELFF.

The chain couples TRBV5-1 to TRBJ2-1, with D possibly TRBD2 on 5 matching bases. The CDR3 loop spans 15 amino acids. The ends were cut back, 0 bases at V and 2 bases at J, with 9 bases in the middle. The germline gives CDR1 SGHRS, CDR2 YFSETQ. The DNA for the CDR3 is TGCGCCAGCAGCTTGGACCCGGGGACCTACAATGAGCAGTTCTTC. It encodes CASSLDPGTYNEQFF.

This sequence joins TRBV10-2 and TRBJ1-2; tentatively, D is TRBD1 (5 bases). The CDR3 covers 14 residues. V was shortened by 2 bases and J by 4 bases, with 11 bases between the two germline ends. CDR1 and CDR2 from the germline V gene are WSHSY and SAAADI. The CDR3 protein is CASSERGRVYGYTF. CDR3 coding DNA: TGCGCCAGCAGTGAGAGGGGCCGTGTCTATGGCTACACCTTC.

The chain uses TRBV27 and TRBJ2-2, with D perhaps matching TRBD1 (6 bases). The germline CDR1 and CDR2 sequences are MNHEY and SMNVEV (reference sequence). Trimming removed 6 bases at V and 7 bases at J, with 15 bases between. There are 14 residues in the CDR3. CDR3 nucleotides: TGTGCCAGCAGCCGACAGGTTTATTACGGGGAGCTGTTTTTT. Translating it yields CASSRQVYYGELFF.

The table lists this clone with a few counts. The chain links TRBV7-2 to TRBJ1-4; D may be TRBD1 (5 bases). The germline gives CDR1 SGHTA, CDR2 FQGNSA. The CDR3 totals 16 residues. Deletions cut 4 bases from V and 5 bases from J, with 17 bases between. CDR3: CASSWRMGTNNEKLFF. Here the CDR3 DNA reads TGTGCCAGCAGCTGGCGTATGGGGACTAACAATGAAAAACTGTTTTTT.

V is TRBV10-3 and J is TRBJ2-7, with TRBD2 matching over 9 bases. V shed 10 bases, J shed 5 bases, and the junction held 9 bases outside the gene matches. Germline-derived CDR1 and CDR2 are ENHRY and SYGVKD. The CDR3 length is 13 residues. The CDR3 protein is CATKTSGSHEQYF. As DNA, the CDR3 is TGTGCCACCAAGACTAGCGGTTCCCACGAGCAGTACTTC.

The rearrangement links TRBV15 to TRBJ2-7; 8 positions match TRBD1. Germline loops: CDR1 LNHNV, CDR2 YYDKDF (reference sequence). Trimming at V came to 5 bases and at J to 3 bases, leaving 9 bases not matched to a gene. The CDR3 is 15 residues long. The CDR3 here is CATSGIQGDHYEQYF. CDR3 sequence (DNA): TGTGCCACCAGCGGCATACAGGGGGATCACTACGAGCAGTACTTC.

The chain links TRBV6-4 to TRBJ2-7; D perhaps matches TRBD1 (5 bases). V dropped 7 bases and J dropped 2 bases, with 15 bases sitting between them. CDR1 is MRHNA and CDR2 is SNTAGT in the germline V gene. The CDR3 has 14 amino acids. DNA for the CDR3: TGTGCCAGCAAACAGGCCCCCATGGCCTACGAGCAGTACTTC. Translation gives CASKQAPMAYEQYF.

This clone occurred once. The genes are TRBV5-5 and TRBJ2-2, with 9 positions matching TRBD1. V shed 2 bases and J 3 bases; nucleotides not matched to a gene: 5. In germline, CDR1 is SGHKS, CDR2 YYEKEE (reference sequence). The CDR3 is made up of 16 amino acids. The CDR3 DNA reads TGTGCCAGCAGCTTCGGGACAGGGCTCTACACCGGGGAGCTGTTTTTT. It translates to CASSFGTGLYTGELFF.

This chain joins TRBV18 and TRBJ2-7, with D hard to call. Deletions cut 2 bases from V and 7 bases from J, with 18 bases between. CDR3 length: 15 amino acids. From germline, CDR1 is KGHSH and CDR2 LQKENI. CDR3 coding DNA: TGTGCCAGCTCACCAGCCTCAATTCTAAGAGGAGAGCAGTACTTC. Its translation: CASSPASILRGEQYF.

The chain recombines TRBV6-5 with TRBJ1-2, with 7 bases lining up with TRBD1. Trimming removed 8 bases from V and 8 bases from J; junction bases left unmatched: 11. The CDR3 extends over 13 amino acids. CDR1 and CDR2 (germline): MNHEY, SVGAGI. This CDR3 reads CASRLDRVRGYTF. Written as DNA, the CDR3 is TGTGCCAGCCGACTAGACAGGGTCCGCGGCTACACCTTC.

The chain carries TRBV24-1 and TRBJ2-5; the D is unclear. Germline-derived CDR1 and CDR2 are KGHDR and SFDVKD. V lost 4 bases to trimming and J lost 4 bases, with 12 bases between them. The CDR3 length is 14 residues. The CDR3 nucleotides read TGTGCCACCAGTGAACCGCATGAGGCAGAGACCCAGTACTTC. The encoded protein is CATSEPHEAETQYF.

The chain recombines TRBV14 with TRBJ1-2, with D possibly TRBD1 on 5 matching bases. The germline gives CDR1 SGHDN, CDR2 FVKESK. This CDR3 is 15 amino acids long. The ends were cut back, 2 bases at V and 4 bases at J, with 14 bases in the middle. The CDR3 DNA sequence: TGTGCCAGCAGCCAACAGGGCAGGGCGGTCTATGGCTACACCTTC. Translation gives CASSQQGRAVYGYTF.

The chain is built from TRBV11-2 and TRBJ2-7, with TRBD1 as a possible D gene (6 bases). The V end lost 1 base, the J end lost 7 bases, and 14 bases lay between the germline ends. The CDR3 contains 14 residues. Germline V gene sequence: CDR1 SGHAT, CDR2 FQNNGV. The CDR3 reads CASSLGTGRREQYF. CDR3 sequence (DNA): TGTGCCAGCAGCTTAGGTACAGGGCGGCGGGAGCAGTACTTC.

The chain is built from TRBV25-1 and TRBJ1-1, with 8 nucleotides matching TRBD1. Germline assignment: CDR1 MGHDK and CDR2 SYGVNS. J gave up 1 base and V 4 bases, and 11 bases lay outside the gene matches. The CDR3 is 17 amino acids. The CDR3 sequence is CASSGRTGPLRNTEAFF. The CDR3 coding sequence is TGTGCCAGCAGTGGACGGACAGGGCCGTTACGGAACACTGAAGCTTTCTTT.

The chain joins TRBV19 to TRBJ1-5; possible D gene TRBD1, 6 bases. The ends were cut back, 4 bases at V and 6 bases at J, with 19 bases in the middle. CDR3 length: 16 residues. The germline CDR1 and CDR2 sequences are LNHDA and SQIVND (reference sequence). CDR3 sequence (DNA): TGTGCCAGTAGTAATGGGCAAACAGGGAGGGGTCAGCCCCAGCATTTT. Translated: CASSNGQTGRGQPQHF.

This chain connects TRBV29-1 to TRBJ1-6; D gene uncertain. Germline CDR1 is SQVTM and CDR2 is ANQGSEA. Trimming removed 6 bases from V and 4 bases from J, with 13 bases in between. The CDR3 spans 14 residues. The CDR3 nucleotides are TGCAGCGTCGCGGACGCGGGTTATAATTCACCCCTCCACTTT. It codes for CSVADAGYNSPLHF.

J is TRBJ1-4 and V is TRBV19, with TRBD1 matching 9 bases. V dropped 5 bases and J dropped 9; count of bases not matched to a gene: 16. Germline V gene lookup returns CDR1 LNHDA and CDR2 SQIVND (reference sequence). The CDR3 covers 17 residues. The CDR3 DNA reads as TGTGCCAGTAGTGTCTACTTTAAAGGGACAGGGCACCAAAAACTGTTTTTT. It is translated as CASSVYFKGTGHQKLFF.